This T cell receptor (beta chain) was sequenced during a study of human T cells and chemical hapten exposure. V dropped 1 base and J dropped 3 bases, with 11 bases sitting between them. Germline CDR1 reads SGHTA; CDR2 reads FQGTGA. This CDR3 comprises 15 residues. Only a few counts were recorded for this clonotype. Time point defined: patch test 1, 2 weeks after DPC sensitization. Indicated treatment: therapeutic diphenylcyclopropenone sensitization with weekly scalp DPC. Unfractionated whole blood was the source from which total RNA was extracted. Each CDR3 protein is one row after TCRdb ran MiXCR on the RACE reads. The sample has some 43,000 distinct CDR3 sequences, 3.5% to 4% seen once.

This chain links TRBV7-3 with TRBJ2-3; perhaps D is TRBD1 or TRBD2 (5 bases each). The source is a man between 45 and 60 years old with alopecia areata. Some clones in this sample may be carry-over from other donors' samples. The sample here was whole blood, taken in connection with sensitization to the hapten diphenylcyclopropenone (DPC). For the CDR3, the DNA is TGTGCCAGCAGCTTAATGGGGGTTGGGACAGATACGCAGTATTTT. This translates into CASSLMGVGTDTQYF.